These 15 T cell receptor beta chains were all obtained from the same sample, sequenced in a study of blood T cell repertoires in COVID-19. The method was immunoSEQ multiplex PCR; TCRdb's version includes in-frame clones alone and lacks a portion of them. The sample has 45,000 to 50,000 clones, over 80% seen once. Sample: peripheral blood. These receptors all stem from an elderly man in a cohort sampled during active COVID-19.

V usage is TRBV4-1 and J usage is TRBJ1-1, with a possible D match to TRBD1 (5 bases). The CDR3 is made up of 18 amino acids. Germline loops: CDR1 MGHRA, CDR2 YSYEKL. V lost 3 bases and J 5 bases, leaving 25 bases between the germline ends. For the CDR3, the DNA is TGCGCCAGCAGCCAGACCCGTAGTCGTCGGTCAGGGTGGACTGAAGCTTTCTTT. This gives the protein CASSQTRSRRSGWTEAFF.

The rearrangement links TRBV11-2 to TRBJ2-7; D is unclear. Germline assignment: CDR1 SGHAT and CDR2 FQNNGV. With 2 bases removed from V and 1 base from J, the gap between germline ends came to 12 bases. The CDR3 is 15 residues long. CDR3 protein: CASSLRPQDSYEQYF. Here the CDR3 DNA reads TGTGCCAGCAGCTTAAGGCCCCAGGATTCCTACGAGCAGTACTTC.

The chain links TRBV25-1 to TRBJ1-1; possibly TRBD1 for D (6 bases). Germline CDR1 and CDR2: MGHDK and SYGVNS. There are 14 residues in the CDR3. With 11 bases removed from V and 4 bases from J, the gap between germline ends came to 20 bases. This chain's CDR3 is CAAGRQGLATEAFF. The CDR3 DNA follows: TGTGCCGCGGGCCGGCAGGGGCTGGCCACTGAAGCTTTCTTT.

The V gene is TRBV5-1, the J gene TRBJ2-1, with TRBD2 identical over 11 bases. Germline assignment: CDR1 SGHRS and CDR2 YFSETQ. This CDR3 is built from 17 residues. V dropped 1 base and J dropped 2; count of bases not matched to a gene: 5. CDR3: CASSLTDSGRAYNEQFF. CDR3 sequence (DNA): TGCGCCAGCAGCTTGACGGATAGCGGGAGGGCCTACAATGAGCAGTTCTTC.

This sequence joins TRBV2 and TRBJ1-1, with a weak D call TRBD1 (5 bases). CDR3 length: 14 amino acids. Germline values: CDR1 SNHLY, CDR2 FYNNEI. The V end was cut by 6 bases, the J end by 0 bases, with 11 bases between. The DNA of the CDR3 is TGTGCCAGCAGCAAGCAGGGTATGAACACTGAAGCTTTCTTT. This sequence encodes CASSKQGMNTEAFF.

The chain has TRBV4-3 and TRBJ1-1; 7 bases line up with TRBD1. The CDR3 length is 17 residues. Germline V gene lookup returns CDR1 LGHNA and CDR2 YSLEER. V lost 4 bases to trimming and J lost 5 bases; unmatched junction nucleotides: 16. The CDR3 spells CASSPQGPGQWGTEAFF. In DNA form, the CDR3 reads TGCGCCAGCAGCCCCCAGGGACCGGGACAGTGGGGGACTGAAGCTTTCTTT.

V and J are TRBV2 and TRBJ2-2; 9 nucleotides agree with TRBD1. The length of the CDR3 is 16 residues. The germline V gene has CDR1 SNHLY and CDR2 FYNNEI. Trimming removed 6 bases from V and 4 bases from J; junction bases left unmatched: 9. CDR3 in amino acids: CASRAQGAGGTGELFF. The DNA for the CDR3 is TGTGCCAGCAGAGCACAGGGGGCCGGGGGCACCGGGGAGCTGTTTTTT.

The chain carries TRBV4-1 and TRBJ2-7; 10 positions match TRBD1. This CDR3 is built from 16 residues. J was trimmed by 1 base and V by 2 bases; bases with no gene match: 5. The germline CDR1 and CDR2 sequences are MGHRA and YSYEKL. CDR3 sequence: CASSQWTGGISYEQYF. CDR3 nucleotides: TGCGCCAGCAGCCAATGGACAGGGGGGATTTCCTACGAGCAGTACTTC.

The chain joins TRBV5-4 to TRBJ2-1; TRBD1 agrees at 11 bases. Germline lookup yields CDR1 SGHNT and CDR2 YYREEE (reference sequence). The CDR3 covers 15 residues. V gave up 5 bases and J gave up 5 bases; unmatched junction bases: 6. The CDR3 protein is CASSRGQGDNNEQFF. CDR3 in DNA: TGTGCCAGCAGTAGGGGACAGGGGGACAACAATGAGCAGTTCTTC.

The rearrangement uses TRBV28 and TRBJ2-3; possibly TRBD1 for D (6 bases). The germline gives CDR1 MDHEN, CDR2 SYDVKM. The CDR3 runs to 15 residues. V gave up 5 bases and J gave up 5 bases, with 17 bases separating them. The CDR3 bases are TGTGCCAGCAGTAGCCGGACAAAAGGGGGAGATACGCAGTATTTT. The encoded protein is CASSSRTKGGDTQYF.

This clone was detected only a few times. This chain connects TRBV4-1 to TRBJ2-7; TRBD1 matches at 10 bases. V lost 0 bases, J lost 6 bases, and 11 bases stayed unmatched. This CDR3 region has 17 residues. The germline V gene encodes CDR1 MGHRA and CDR2 YSYEKL. Here the CDR3 reads CASSQDDRGPRRGEQYF. The CDR3 coding sequence is TGCGCCAGCAGCCAAGATGACAGGGGGCCCCGGAGGGGCGAGCAGTACTTC.

The chain joins TRBV18 to TRBJ1-1, with 12 positions matching TRBD1. There are 19 residues in the CDR3. The germline CDR1 and CDR2 sequences are KGHSH and LQKENI. V lost 3 bases and J lost 1; bases outside the gene matches: 12. The DNA for the CDR3 is TGTGCCAGCTCACCCATCGCCGGGACAGGGGGCTGGAAGAACACTGAAGCTTTCTTT. This sequence encodes CASSPIAGTGGWKNTEAFF.

For the CDR3, the DNA is TGTGCCAGTAGTATTGGCGGTATCACCGGGGAGCTGTTTTTT. This encodes CASSIGGITGELFF. The chain is built from TRBV19 and TRBJ2-2; D call uncertain. The CDR3 has 14 amino acids. Deletions cut 3 bases from V and 4 bases from J, with 9 bases between. Germline V CDR1 and CDR2: LNHDA, SQIVND (reference sequence).

The CDR3 spells CASSLRSGQGRYEQYF. The CDR3 coding sequence is TGTGCCAGCAGCTTACGCTCGGGACAGGGAAGGTACGAGCAGTACTTC. The V and J genes are TRBV7-6 and TRBJ2-7; 9 nucleotides match TRBD1. This CDR3 contains 16 residues. Losses at the gene ends were 2 bases for V and 4 bases for J; bases not matched to a gene: 9. Germline CDR1 reads SGHVS; CDR2 reads FNYEAQ.

This clone turned up a few times. This chain links TRBV7-9 with TRBJ2-2, with 8 bases lining up with TRBD2. The CDR3 has 16 amino acids. With 5 bases clipped from V and 5 bases from J, the junction kept 10 bases outside the gene matches. Per germline, CDR1 SEHNR and CDR2 FQNEAQ (reference sequence). The CDR3 nucleotides are TGTGCCAGCAGCACACCAAAGCGGGGGTGGACCGGGGAGCTGTTTTTT. It translates to CASSTPKRGWTGELFF. Full variable domain (rest looked up from reference TRBV7-9 and TRBJ2-2): DTGVSQNPRHKITKRGQNVTFRCDPISEHNRLYWYRQTLGQGPEFLTYFQNEAQLEKSRLLSDRFSAERPKGSFSTLEIQRTEQGDSAMYLCASSTPKRGWTGELFFGEGSRLTVL.